This is a list of T cell receptor beta chains from one sample in a study of Graves' ophthalmopathy and Graves' hyperthyroidism. TCRdb ran MiXCR on the multiplex PCR reads and lists one entry per CDR3 protein. This sample has approximately 160,000 distinct CDR3 sequences, with roughly two fifths found just once. Sequencing used peripheral blood. The receptor source for this set is a man younger than 40 with Graves' ophthalmopathy. The CDR3 runs from the conserved cysteine through the conserved F or W. The order of the fields is V gene, J gene, clone size, D gene, CDR3 protein, CDR3 DNA. The D gene is left open where the match is weak. A row's size may be missing; if present it is once, few, many or a size class.

>TRBV28|TRBJ1-2|.|TRBD1
CASRNDRAGGTYGYTF
TGTGCCAGCAGGAACGACAGGGCAGGTGGAACTTATGGCTACACCTTC
>TRBV5-1|TRBJ2-5|.|TRBD1
CASSFGTGQETQYF
TGCGCCAGCAGCTTTGGGACAGGGCAAGAGACCCAGTACTTC
>TRBV27|TRBJ2-5|.|.
CASSFQGPKTQYF
TGTGCCAGCAGTTTCCAGGGGCCGAAGACCCAGTACTTC
>TRBV7-9|TRBJ2-7|many|.
CASSSMSYEQYF
TGTGCCAGCAGCTCGATGAGCTACGAGCAGTACTTC
>TRBV7-2|TRBJ1-5|many|.
CASSLEVVQPQHF
TGTGCCAGCAGCTTAGAAGTAGTTCAGCCCCAGCATTTT
>TRBV6-5|TRBJ1-1|.|.
CASSYSIRGDTEAFF
TGTGCCAGCAGTTACTCGATTAGGGGTGACACTGAAGCTTTCTTT
>TRBV12-5|TRBJ1-1|many|TRBD1
CASGLVPSGTGGPEAFF
TGTGCTAGTGGTTTGGTACCATCCGGGACAGGGGGTCCTGAAGCTTTCTTT
>TRBV28|TRBJ1-5|medium-sized|.
CASSMVRSQPQHF
TGTGCCAGCAGTATGGTGCGCAGTCAGCCCCAGCATTTT
>TRBV6-2/TRBV6-3|TRBJ2-5|.|.
CASSYGTPGFQETQYF
TGTGCCAGCAGTTACGGGACACCCGGATTCCAAGAGACCCAGTACTTC
>TRBV6-1|TRBJ2-5|.|TRBD1
CASSNNPGQGWETQYF
TGTGCCAGCAGTAATAACCCGGGACAGGGATGGGAGACCCAGTACTTC
>TRBV6-5|TRBJ1-2|many|TRBD1
CASSYVSGAGGTGGYTF
TGTGCCAGCAGTTACGTCTCAGGGGCAGGGGGTACTGGCGGCTACACCTTC
>TRBV6-5|TRBJ2-5|many|TRBD1
CASRVGTGGLGTQYF
TGTGCCAGCAGGGTTGGGACAGGGGGCTTGGGGACCCAGTACTTC
>TRBV30|TRBJ1-1|many|TRBD1
CAWSSGGGTEAFF
TGTGCCTGGAGTTCAGGGGGGGGGACTGAAGCTTTCTTT
>TRBV28|TRBJ1-2|many|.
CASSTMTRPDGGHGYTF
TGTGCCAGCAGTACTATGACCAGACCAGACGGGGGGCATGGCTACACCTTC
>TRBV6-1|TRBJ2-5|many|.
CASSESGWRAGGGETQYF
TGTGCCAGCAGTGAATCAGGGTGGCGGGCCGGAGGGGGAGAGACCCAGTACTTC
>TRBV27|TRBJ1-6|.|.
CASSFGQYNSPLHF
TGTGCCAGCAGTTTTGGACAGTATAATTCACCCCTCCACTTT
>TRBV4-2|TRBJ1-3|many|.
CASSQEVFKGAGNTIYF
TGTGCCAGCAGCCAAGAGGTTTTCAAGGGTGCTGGAAACACCATATATTTT
>TRBV29-1|TRBJ2-7|.|TRBD1
CSVTGQGRIEQYF
TGCAGCGTCACGGGACAGGGGAGAATCGAGCAGTACTTC
>TRBV7-2|TRBJ2-7|many|.
CASSVAASYEQYF
TGTGCCAGCAGCGTAGCGGCCAGCTACGAGCAGTACTTC
>TRBV12-3/TRBV12-4|TRBJ1-6|.|.
CASSPRAGAGSLLHF
TGTGCCAGCAGCCCCAGGGCAGGGGCCGGATCACTCCTCCACTTT
>TRBV6-5|TRBJ1-4|many|TRBD1
CASSSWTGSNEKLFF
TGTGCCAGCAGTTCCTGGACAGGCTCTAATGAAAAACTGTTTTTT
>TRBV6-1|TRBJ1-1|.|.
CASIPTGARNTEAFF
TGTGCCAGCATCCCGACGGGAGCGAGGAACACTGAAGCTTTCTTT
>TRBV25-1|TRBJ2-5|many|TRBD1
CASSGNRGLETQYF
TGTGCCAGCAGTGGGAACAGGGGGCTGGAGACCCAGTACTTC
>TRBV11-1|TRBJ2-7|many|.
CASSLAAEVAKSSYEQYF
TGTGCCAGCAGCTTAGCGGCGGAAGTAGCGAAAAGCTCCTACGAGCAGTACTTC
>TRBV12-3/TRBV12-4|TRBJ1-3|many|.
CASSFVGTTIYF
TGTGCCAGCAGTTTCGTAGGGACCACCATATATTTT
>TRBV11-2|TRBJ2-5|.|TRBD1
CASSLALTGQETQYF
TGTGCCAGCAGCTTAGCCCTGACAGGGCAAGAGACCCAGTACTTC
>TRBV12-3/TRBV12-4|TRBJ1-5|many|.
CASSNGQFLYSNQPQHF
TGTGCCAGCAGTAACGGACAGTTTCTATATAGCAATCAGCCCCAGCATTTT
>TRBV12-3/TRBV12-4|TRBJ1-5|many|.
CASRLQVDSNQPQHF
TGTGCCAGCAGGCTACAGGTCGATAGCAATCAGCCCCAGCATTTT
>TRBV19|TRBJ1-3|.|.
CASNMGGPGNTIYF
TGTGCCAGTAACATGGGAGGACCTGGAAACACCATATATTTT
>TRBV6-2/TRBV6-3|TRBJ2-7|many|.
CASRSPGQSYEQYF
TGTGCCAGCAGATCCCCCGGACAGTCCTACGAGCAGTACTTC
>TRBV7-2|TRBJ1-1|few|.
CASSLFFGSNTEAFF
TGTGCCAGCAGCTTATTCTTCGGATCGAACACTGAAGCTTTCTTT
>TRBV28|TRBJ2-5|many|TRBD2
CASSLSSGGQETQYF
TGTGCCAGCAGTTTATCTAGCGGGGGGCAAGAGACCCAGTACTTC
>TRBV4-3|TRBJ2-5|many|.
CASSQGTTQETQYF
TGCGCCAGCAGCCAGGGGACAACACAAGAGACCCAGTACTTC
>TRBV24-1|TRBJ2-7|many|.
CATSEANSYEQYF
TGTGCCACCAGTGAGGCTAACTCCTACGAGCAGTACTTC
>TRBV28|TRBJ2-7|.|TRBD2
CASSLARGGVEYF
TGTGCCAGCAGCTTAGCTCGCGGGGGGGTCGAGTACTTC
>TRBV12-3/TRBV12-4|TRBJ1-1|.|.
CASRFIENTEAFF
TGTGCCAGCAGGTTCATCGAGAACACTGAAGCTTTCTTT
>TRBV30|TRBJ2-2|many|.
CAWSHLILGELFF
TGTGCCTGGAGTCACTTAATCTTAGGGGAGCTGTTTTTT
>TRBV12-3/TRBV12-4|TRBJ1-1|many|.
CASTASGVNTEAFF
TGTGCCAGCACCGCCTCGGGGGTCAACACTGAAGCTTTCTTT
>TRBV28|TRBJ1-5|many|.
CASSTPAWGADSNQPQHF
TGTGCCAGCAGTACGCCCGCATGGGGGGCCGATAGCAATCAGCCCCAGCATTTT
>TRBV15|TRBJ2-5|.|.
CATSSPMAVWETQYF
TGTGCCACCAGCTCTCCTATGGCGGTATGGGAGACCCAGTACTTC